A single sample is the source of the 5 T cell receptor beta chains below, sequenced in a study of immune cell composition in non-small cell lung cancer. TCRdb keeps only in-frame clones here, not all; method: immunoSEQ multiplex PCR. Altogether about 1,900 clones are present, 75% to 85% being singletons, with the ten largest covering roughly a tenth. Sample: lung tumor tissue. The source is a human donor with non-small cell lung cancer.

This sequence joins TRBV19 and TRBJ2-1; 8 bases agree with TRBD2. V lost 1 base and J lost 2; bases outside the gene matches: 4. The CDR3 is made up of 16 amino acids. The germline gives CDR1 LNHDA, CDR2 SQIVND (reference sequence). In DNA form, the CDR3 reads TGTGCCAGTAGTATAGTCAGCGGGAGCCCCTACAATGAGCAGTTCTTC. Translated, it gives CASSIVSGSPYNEQFF.

The V gene is TRBV14, the J gene TRBJ1-1, with D possibly TRBD1 on 5 matching bases. CDR1 and CDR2 from the germline V gene are SGHDN and FVKESK. The CDR3 runs to 16 residues. V dropped 1 base and J dropped 3 bases, with 15 bases sitting between them. CDR3 loop: CASSQAVRGGHTEAFF. The DNA of the CDR3 is TGTGCCAGCAGCCAAGCTGTAAGGGGAGGGCACACTGAAGCTTTCTTT. Full variable domain (rest looked up from reference TRBV14 and TRBJ1-1): EAGVTQFPSHSVIEKGQTVTLRCDPISGHDNLYWYRRVMGKEIKFLLHFVKESKQDESGMPNNRFLAERTGGTYSTLKVQPAELEDSGVYFCASSQAVRGGHTEAFFGQGTRLTVV.

The chain uses TRBV28 and TRBJ2-1, with 8 bases fitting TRBD2. Germline V gene lookup returns CDR1 MDHEN and CDR2 SYDVKM. J lost 3 bases, V lost 5 bases, and 6 bases had no gene match. The CDR3 consists of 15 residues. The CDR3 DNA reads TGTGCCAGCAGTGAACGGGGGGGCGGCTACAATGAGCAGTTCTTC. Translated: CASSERGGGYNEQFF.

The chain employs TRBV28 and TRBJ2-5; TRBD1 matches 10 bases. Germline V gene lookup returns CDR1 MDHEN and CDR2 SYDVKM. The length of the CDR3 is 16 residues. J was trimmed by 5 bases and V by 4 bases; bases with no gene match: 10. The CDR3 loop reads CASSSPGQGLRETQYF. CDR3 bases: TGTGCCAGCAGTTCCCCGGGACAGGGGCTGCGGGAGACCCAGTACTTC.

This rearrangement joins TRBV2 to TRBJ2-7, with 12 bases lining up with TRBD2. The CDR3 contains 14 residues. V dropped 10 bases and J dropped 2; count of bases not matched to a gene: 6. From germline, CDR1 is SNHLY and CDR2 FYNNEI. CDR3 sequence reads: CATSRLAGAYEQYF. The CDR3 coding sequence is TGTGCCACCTCCCGACTAGCGGGGGCCTACGAGCAGTACTTC.